One sample yielded the 6 T cell receptor beta chains listed below, sequenced in a study of T cells in Graves' hyperthyroidism and ophthalmopathy. Authors of the study amplified TCR beta CDR3 regions from RNA transcripts. HTBI primers were employed in a first-round RT-PCR of the TCR CDR3. MiXCR, run by TCRdb on the multiplex PCR reads, gives a single entry per CDR3 protein. This sample yields 500,000 to 700,000 distinct CDR3 sequences, of which 15% to 20% are seen a single time; under 20% belongs to the top ten. What was sequenced was blood. Every receptor here comes from a woman between 18 and 30 years old with Graves' hyperthyroidism.

This clonotype has at least ten counts. V is TRBV2 and J is TRBJ2-7, with TRBD2 matching over 7 bases. This CDR3 region has 14 residues. V shed 6 bases, J shed 0 bases, and the junction held 5 bases outside the gene matches. CDR1 and CDR2 from the germline V gene are SNHLY and FYNNEI. The CDR3 region has the DNA TGTGCCAGCAGGGAGGGAGGGAGCTCCTACGAGCAGTACTTC. Translation gives CASREGGSSYEQYF.

This clonotype was observed many times. The rearrangement joins TRBV5-1 to TRBJ2-7; 13 positions agree with TRBD2. Germline CDR1 reads SGHRS; CDR2 reads YFSETQ. The CDR3 contains 15 residues. Trimming removed 4 bases from V and 6 bases from J; junction bases left unmatched: 7. As DNA, the CDR3 is TGCGCCAGCAGCACTGGACTAGCGGGAGCGAGCGAGCAGTACTTC. Protein sequence: CASSTGLAGASEQYF.

CDR3 residues: CASKVLAGNEQFF. DNA for the CDR3: TGTGCCAGTAAGGTCCTAGCGGGAAATGAGCAGTTCTTC. The J gene is TRBJ2-1, the V gene TRBV19; 9 nucleotides agree with TRBD2. Germline lookup yields CDR1 LNHDA and CDR2 SQIVND (reference sequence). The CDR3 spans 13 residues. V was clipped by 7 bases and J by 7 bases; unmatched bases: 5.

The sample holds many counts of this clonotype. The chain carries TRBV7-2 and TRBJ2-1; 9 positions agree with TRBD2. After removal of 8 bases from V and 7 bases from J, the junction contained 9 bases not matched to a gene. The V gene's germline CDR1 is SGHTA and CDR2 FQGNSA. This CDR3 spans 14 amino acids. This CDR3 is CASSIGGGANEQFF. CDR3 sequence (DNA): TGTGCCAGCTCAATCGGCGGGGGGGCGAATGAGCAGTTCTTC.

The chain joins TRBV7-9 to TRBJ2-1; 10 bases align to TRBD2. With V trimmed by 5 bases and J by 0 bases, 13 bases remained unmatched. Germline V gene data show CDR1 as SEHNR and CDR2 as FQNEAQ (reference sequence). The CDR3 loop spans 19 amino acids. The chain's CDR3 is CASSPTTRTSGYSYNEQFF. Here the CDR3 DNA reads TGTGCCAGCAGCCCCACCACCCGGACTAGCGGTTACTCCTACAATGAGCAGTTCTTC.

This clonotype was detected a few times. This chain joins TRBV20-1 and TRBJ2-3; D perhaps matches TRBD2 (7 bases). The V end lost 0 bases, the J end lost 5 bases, and 18 bases lay between the germline ends. There are 16 residues in the CDR3. From germline, CDR1 is DFQATT and CDR2 SNEGSKA (reference sequence). CDR3 loop: CSARDHLGGLRDTQYF. The CDR3 DNA reads as TGCAGTGCTAGAGATCATTTGGGGGGGCTCAGAGATACGCAGTATTTT.